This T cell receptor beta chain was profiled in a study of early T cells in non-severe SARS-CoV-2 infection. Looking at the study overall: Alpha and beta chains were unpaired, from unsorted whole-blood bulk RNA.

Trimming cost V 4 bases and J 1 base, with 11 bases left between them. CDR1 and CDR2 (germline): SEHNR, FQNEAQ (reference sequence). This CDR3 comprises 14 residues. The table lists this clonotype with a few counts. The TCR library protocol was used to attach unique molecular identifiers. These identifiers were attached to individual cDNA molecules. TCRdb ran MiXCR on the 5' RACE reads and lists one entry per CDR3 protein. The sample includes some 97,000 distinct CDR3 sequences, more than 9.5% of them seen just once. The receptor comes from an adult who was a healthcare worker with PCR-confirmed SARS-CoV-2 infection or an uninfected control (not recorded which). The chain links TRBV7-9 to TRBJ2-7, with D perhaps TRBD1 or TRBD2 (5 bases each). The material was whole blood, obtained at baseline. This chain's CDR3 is CASSSGRRSYEQYF. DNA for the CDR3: TGTGCCAGCAGCTCGGGACGGCGGTCCTACGAGCAGTACTTC.